A selection of T cell receptor beta chains follows, all from one sample in a study of spatial heterogeneity in lung cancer. TCRdb re-called the 5' RACE reads with MiXCR, one entry per CDR3 protein. The table includes roughly 10,000 distinct CDR3 sequences, 3% to 4.5% detected once. The sequencing here drew on normal lung tissue next to the tumor, taken at surgery. These receptors were collected from a male donor with early-stage non-small cell lung cancer. The CDR3 runs from the conserved cysteine through the conserved F or W. A D gene is named only where the DNA matches it firmly. Some rows mark clone size as missing; the rest say once, few, many or name a class of expanded clone.

-,TRBJ2-2,TRBV30,16,many,CAWSSPGLQNTGELFF,TGTGCCTGGAGTTCCCCGGGACTCCAGAACACCGGGGAGCTGTTTTTT
TRBD1,TRBJ2-7,TRBV20-1,14,many,CSAYRQGATYEQYF,TGCAGTGCGTACAGACAGGGGGCTACCTACGAGCAGTACTTC
-,TRBJ2-7,TRBV7-9,15,medium-sized,CASSFSGTDIYEQYF,TGTGCCAGCAGCTTTTCCGGGACGGATATCTACGAGCAGTACTTC
-,TRBJ1-4,TRBV7-2,13,medium-sized,CASSPDIYEKLFF,TGTGCCAGCAGCCCAGACATTTATGAAAAACTGTTTTTT
-,TRBJ2-1,TRBV20-1,15,-,CSARDPYSSYNEQFF,TGCAGTGCTCGGGACCCTTATAGCTCCTACAATGAGCAGTTCTTC
-,TRBJ1-1,TRBV30,13,medium-sized,CAWSVTVNTEAFF,TGTGCCTGGAGTGTAACTGTCAACACTGAAGCTTTCTTT
-,TRBJ2-1,TRBV24-1,15,many,CATSDLTAGGNEQFF,TGTGCCACCAGTGATTTGACAGCTGGGGGTAATGAGCAGTTCTTC
-,TRBJ2-7,TRBV5-4,12,medium-sized,CASSTDYGEQYF,TGTGCCAGCAGCACGGACTATGGAGAGCAGTACTTC
TRBD2,TRBJ2-2,TRBV28,19,many,CASTGTSGPGLKYTGELFF,TGTGCCAGCACCGGGACTAGCGGGCCGGGACTTAAGTACACCGGGGAGCTGTTTTTT
-,TRBJ1-5,TRBV2,16,many,CASSRIGGRTNQPQHF,TGTGCCAGCTCCAGAATCGGGGGAAGGACCAATCAGCCCCAGCATTTT
TRBD1,TRBJ2-4,TRBV5-1,15,few,CASSLGLGTAGRWIF,TGCGCCAGCAGCTTAGGGCTGGGGACAGCTGGGAGATGGATCTTC
TRBD1,TRBJ2-7,TRBV18,13,many,CASSPLRGPEQYF,TGTGCCAGCTCACCACTGAGGGGGCCCGAGCAGTACTTC
TRBD1,TRBJ2-5,TRBV6-5,17,many,CASSYSGPAGGFETQYF,TGTGCCAGCAGTTACTCTGGGCCGGCAGGGGGCTTCGAGACCCAGTACTTC
TRBD1,TRBJ1-1,TRBV29-1,14,many,CSVYRQGLNTEAFF,TGCAGCGTTTACAGACAGGGGCTGAACACTGAAGCTTTCTTT
TRBD2,TRBJ2-3,TRBV27,16,medium-sized,CASSSLTSGMVDTQYF,TGTGCCAGCAGCTCTTTGACTAGCGGGATGGTAGATACGCAGTATTTT
-,TRBJ1-1,TRBV10-3,15,medium-sized,CAISPAAGMNTEAFF,TGTGCCATCAGCCCCGCTGCGGGGATGAACACTGAAGCTTTCTTT
TRBD1,TRBJ1-4,TRBV13,15,medium-sized,CASSHFGQGGEKLFF,TGTGCCAGCAGCCACTTCGGACAGGGGGGGGAAAAACTGTTTTTT
-,TRBJ2-5,TRBV4-3,15,many,CASSQGYLNGETQYF,TGCGCCAGCAGCCAAGGATATCTTAATGGGGAGACCCAGTACTTC
-,TRBJ1-1,TRBV3-1,16,many,CASSQDRGQRNTEAFF,TGTGCCAGCAGCCAAGATCGGGGGCAAAGGAACACTGAAGCTTTCTTT
-,TRBJ1-6,TRBV12-3/TRBV12-4,15,many,CASSLRVRVDSPLHF,TGTGCCAGCAGTTTAAGGGTGAGGGTGGATTCACCCCTCCACTTT
TRBD2,TRBJ2-5,TRBV10-3,17,many,CAISEGSGKERLETQYF,TGTGCCATCAGTGAGGGTAGCGGGAAGGAGCGGCTAGAGACCCAGTACTTC
TRBD2,TRBJ2-1,TRBV7-9,17,medium-sized,CASSSRRLAGGINEQFF,TGTGCCAGCAGCTCCCGAAGGCTAGCGGGAGGTATTAATGAGCAGTTCTTC
-,TRBJ1-5,TRBV7-8,13,medium-sized,CASSAQDRQPQHF,TGTGCCAGCAGCGCCCAGGACAGACAGCCCCAGCATTTT
TRBD1,TRBJ1-5,TRBV7-2,15,medium-sized,CASSFVQGADQPQHF,TGTGCCAGCAGCTTCGTACAGGGGGCCGATCAGCCCCAGCATTTT
-,TRBJ1-1,TRBV28,14,medium-sized,CASSSGPAGTEAFF,TGTGCCAGCAGTTCGGGCCCAGCGGGGACTGAAGCTTTCTTT
TRBD1,TRBJ1-1,TRBV20-1,15,medium-sized,CSARPWDSQNTEAFF,TGCAGTGCTAGACCTTGGGACAGCCAGAACACTGAAGCTTTCTTT
TRBD2,TRBJ2-1,TRBV19,15,many,CASSTTSGGADEQFF,TGTGCCAGTAGTACGACTAGCGGGGGGGCAGATGAGCAGTTCTTC
-,TRBJ2-3,TRBV7-8,16,many,CASSLGGNRVRDTQYF,TGTGCCAGCAGCTTAGGTGGCAACAGGGTGCGAGATACGCAGTATTTT
-,TRBJ1-3,TRBV11-2,13,many,CASSLGIGNTIYF,TGTGCCAGCAGCTTGGGGATTGGAAACACCATATATTTT
TRBD1,TRBJ1-2,TRBV12-3/TRBV12-4,14,medium-sized,CASSLRTGGFGYTF,TGTGCCAGCAGTCTAAGGACAGGGGGCTTTGGCTACACCTTC
-,TRBJ1-1,TRBV6-5,14,many,CASSYVSRDKEAFF,TGTGCCAGCAGTTACGTTTCCCGGGACAAGGAAGCTTTCTTT
TRBD1,TRBJ2-7,TRBV18,16,many,CASSPRSGQGVYEQYF,TGTGCCAGCTCACCACGTTCGGGACAGGGTGTATACGAGCAGTACTTC
-,TRBJ2-1,TRBV19,17,medium-sized,CASTSTVASAIYNEQFF,TGTGCCAGTACCTCAACGGTTGCCAGCGCTATCTACAATGAGCAGTTCTTC
-,TRBJ2-3,TRBV12-3/TRBV12-4,15,medium-sized,CASSLDGASTDTQYF,TGTGCCAGCAGTTTGGATGGGGCTAGCACAGATACGCAGTATTTT
TRBD1,TRBJ2-3,TRBV20-1,15,-,CSARRGDREADTQYF,TGCAGTGCTAGAAGAGGGGACAGAGAGGCAGATACGCAGTATTTT
-,TRBJ2-5,TRBV12-3/TRBV12-4,14,medium-sized,CASSPTLGGETQYF,TGTGCCAGCAGTCCCACACTAGGCGGAGAGACCCAGTACTTC
TRBD1,TRBJ2-4,TRBV5-1,12,medium-sized,CASSSGQSREHF,TGCGCCAGCAGCTCGGGACAGTCTAGAGAGCACTTC
-,TRBJ2-5,TRBV12-3/TRBV12-4,13,many,CASSFRVEETQYF,TGTGCCAGCAGTTTTCGAGTAGAAGAGACCCAGTACTTC
TRBD2,TRBJ2-1,TRBV27,16,many,CASSLGGTSGRNEQFF,TGTGCCAGCAGTTTAGGTGGGACTAGCGGGAGAAATGAGCAGTTCTTC
-,TRBJ2-7,TRBV29-1,16,many,CSAQGGSGRYSYEQYF,TGCAGCGCCCAGGGGGGAAGCGGGAGATACTCCTACGAGCAGTACTTC
TRBD2,TRBJ2-7,TRBV20-1,14,many,CSASEASGYYEQYF,TGCAGTGCTAGTGAGGCTAGCGGTTACTACGAGCAGTACTTC
TRBD1,TRBJ2-7,TRBV2,16,many,CASSEKAGTGHYEQYF,TGTGCCAGCAGTGAAAAAGCGGGGACAGGGCACTACGAGCAGTACTTC
-,TRBJ2-1,TRBV20-1,12,medium-sized,CSARRQVYEQFF,TGCAGTGCTAGGCGGCAGGTCTATGAGCAGTTCTTC
-,TRBJ1-5,TRBV29-1,13,many,CSVVFTGGQPQHF,TGCAGCGTTGTATTTACAGGCGGTCAGCCCCAGCATTTT
-,TRBJ2-1,TRBV19,13,medium-sized,CASSVGLFNEQFF,TGTGCCAGTAGTGTGGGACTTTTCAATGAGCAGTTCTTC
-,TRBJ2-7,TRBV5-1,11,many,CASRGSYEQYF,TGCGCCAGCAGGGGTTCCTACGAGCAGTACTTC